Sequencing of this TCR beta chain was carried out in a study of blood T cell repertoires in COVID-19. Study summary: The samples span acute and convalescent COVID-19 from the United States, Italy and Spain. Sources were T cells, B-cell-depleted T cells, or PBMCs; the material itself was cDNA or gDNA.

The CDR3 consists of 12 residues. Trimming left V 3 bases short and J 9 bases short, with 12 bases between. Germline CDR1 MNHEY, CDR2 SVGEGT. Source study methods: Reference gene primer amplification gave estimated nucleated cell counts. Method: immunoSEQ multiplex PCR; TCRdb's copy keeps in-frame clones and lacks some. V and J calls plus clone size are reproduced from that table; the DNA served to infer D and trimming. Here the sample spans approximately 270,000 clones, 70% to 90% being singletons. The source is a man between 18 and 29 years old with active or convalescent COVID-19. The rearrangement uses TRBV6-2 or TRBV6-3 and TRBJ2-7, with D possibly being TRBD1 (6 bases). Sample: peripheral blood. The CDR3 DNA is TGTGCCAGCAGTTATGGACAGCCGTGGCAGTACTTC. Translation gives CASSYGQPWQYF.